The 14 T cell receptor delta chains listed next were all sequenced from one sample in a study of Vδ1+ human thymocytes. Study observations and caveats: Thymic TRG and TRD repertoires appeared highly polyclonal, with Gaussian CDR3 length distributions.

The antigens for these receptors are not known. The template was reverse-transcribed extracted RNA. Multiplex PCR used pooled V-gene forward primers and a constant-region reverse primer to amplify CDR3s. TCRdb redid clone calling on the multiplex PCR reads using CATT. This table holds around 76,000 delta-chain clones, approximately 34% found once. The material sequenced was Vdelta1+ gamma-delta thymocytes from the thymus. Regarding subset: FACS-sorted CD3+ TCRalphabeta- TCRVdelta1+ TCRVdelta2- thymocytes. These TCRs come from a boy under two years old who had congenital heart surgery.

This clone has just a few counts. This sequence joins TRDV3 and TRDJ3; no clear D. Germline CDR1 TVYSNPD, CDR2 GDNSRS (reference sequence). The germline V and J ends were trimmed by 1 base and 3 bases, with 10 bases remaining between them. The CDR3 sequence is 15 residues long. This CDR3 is CAFKSFFWDTRQMFF. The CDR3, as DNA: TGTGCCTTTAAGTCTTTTTTCTGGGACACCCGACAGATGTTTTTC.

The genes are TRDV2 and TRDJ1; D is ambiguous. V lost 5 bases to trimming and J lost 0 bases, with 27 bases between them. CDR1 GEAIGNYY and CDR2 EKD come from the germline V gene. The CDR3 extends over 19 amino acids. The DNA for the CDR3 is TGTGCCTGTGCCATGCGCTGCTGTGGTCCGGTCCAGTACACCGATAAACTCATCTTT. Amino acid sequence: CACAMRCCGPVQYTDKLIF.

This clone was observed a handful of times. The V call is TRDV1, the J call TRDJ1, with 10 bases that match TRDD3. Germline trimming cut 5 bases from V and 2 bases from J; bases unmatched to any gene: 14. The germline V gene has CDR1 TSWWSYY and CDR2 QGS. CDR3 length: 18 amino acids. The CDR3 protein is CALGPQAYLLGDTDKLIF. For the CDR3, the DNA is TGTGCTCTTGGGCCACAGGCCTACTTACTGGGGGATACCGATAAACTCATCTTT.

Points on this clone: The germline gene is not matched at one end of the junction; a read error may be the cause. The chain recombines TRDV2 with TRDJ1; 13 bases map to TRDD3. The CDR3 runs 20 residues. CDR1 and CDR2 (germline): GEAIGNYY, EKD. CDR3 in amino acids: CACATGGLGDTHTYTDKLIF. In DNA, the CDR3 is TGTGCCTGTGCCACCGGTGGACTGGGGGATACGCATACGTACACCGATAAACTCATCTTT.

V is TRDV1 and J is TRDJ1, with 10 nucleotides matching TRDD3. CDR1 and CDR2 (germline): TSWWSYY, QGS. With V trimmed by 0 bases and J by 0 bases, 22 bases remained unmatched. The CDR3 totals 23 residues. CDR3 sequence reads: CALGELAPGFHTWGIPYTDKLIF. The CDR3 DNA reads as TGTGCTCTTGGGGAACTTGCCCCCGGGTTCCACACTTGGGGGATACCGTACACCGATAAACTCATCTTT.

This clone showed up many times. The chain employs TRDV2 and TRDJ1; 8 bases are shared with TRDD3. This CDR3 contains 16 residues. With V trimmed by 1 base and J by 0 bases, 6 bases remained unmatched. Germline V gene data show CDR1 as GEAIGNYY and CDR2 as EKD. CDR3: CACDTRGYSNTDKLIF. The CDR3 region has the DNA TGTGCCTGTGACACAAGGGGATACTCCAACACCGATAAACTCATCTTT.

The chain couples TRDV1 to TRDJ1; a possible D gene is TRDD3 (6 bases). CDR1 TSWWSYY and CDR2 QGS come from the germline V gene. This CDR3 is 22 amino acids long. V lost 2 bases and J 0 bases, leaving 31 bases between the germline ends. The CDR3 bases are TGTGCTCTTGGGGAAATCATCCCCGTCCCTACTGCGGGGATCTGGTACACCGATAAACTCATCTTT. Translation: CALGEIIPVPTAGIWYTDKLIF.

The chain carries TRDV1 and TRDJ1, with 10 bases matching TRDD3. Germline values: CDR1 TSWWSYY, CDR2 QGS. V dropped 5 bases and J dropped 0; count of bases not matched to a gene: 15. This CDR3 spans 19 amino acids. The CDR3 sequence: CALGFPTDYWGMYTDKLIF. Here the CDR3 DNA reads TGTGCTCTTGGGTTTCCTACCGACTACTGGGGGATGTACACCGATAAACTCATCTTT.

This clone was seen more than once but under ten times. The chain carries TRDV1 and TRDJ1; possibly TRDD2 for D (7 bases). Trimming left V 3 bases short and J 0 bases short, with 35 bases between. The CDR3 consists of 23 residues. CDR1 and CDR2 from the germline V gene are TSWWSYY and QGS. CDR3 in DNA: TGTGCTCTTGGGGAGAGATTCCTACTCCCCTGGGGCCTTCCACACCCGTACACCGATAAACTCATCTTT. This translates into CALGERFLLPWGLPHPYTDKLIF.

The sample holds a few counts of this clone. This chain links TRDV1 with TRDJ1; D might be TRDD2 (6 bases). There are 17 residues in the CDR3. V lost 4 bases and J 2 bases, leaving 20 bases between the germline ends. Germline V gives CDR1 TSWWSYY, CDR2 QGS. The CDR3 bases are TGTGCTCTTGGGGGGCAAACTTCCTTTATGGGTACCGATAAACTCATCTTT. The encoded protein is CALGGQTSFMGTDKLIF.

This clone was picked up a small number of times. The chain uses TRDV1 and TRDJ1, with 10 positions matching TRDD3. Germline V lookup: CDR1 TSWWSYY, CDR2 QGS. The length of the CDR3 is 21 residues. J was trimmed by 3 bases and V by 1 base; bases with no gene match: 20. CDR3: CALGEPRLAYVGGYGADKLIF. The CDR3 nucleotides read TGTGCTCTTGGGGAACCACGTCTTGCCTACGTAGGGGGATACGGTGCCGATAAACTCATCTTT.

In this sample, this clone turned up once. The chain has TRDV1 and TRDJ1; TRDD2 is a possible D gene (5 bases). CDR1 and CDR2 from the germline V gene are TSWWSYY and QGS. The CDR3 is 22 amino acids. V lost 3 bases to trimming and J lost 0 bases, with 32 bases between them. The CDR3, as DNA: TGTGCTCTTGGGGACCTAACAGGGACCTACCCACTCAAATTAGTATACACCGATAAACTCATCTTT. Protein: CALGDLTGTYPLKLVYTDKLIF.

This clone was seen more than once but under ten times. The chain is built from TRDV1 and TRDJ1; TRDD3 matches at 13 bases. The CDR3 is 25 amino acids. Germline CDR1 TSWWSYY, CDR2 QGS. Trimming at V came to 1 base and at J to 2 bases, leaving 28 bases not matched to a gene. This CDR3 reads CALGEPLKDRVTNLLGDTRTDKLIF. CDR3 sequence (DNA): TGTGCTCTTGGGGAACCATTGAAGGATCGAGTAACTAACCTACTGGGGGATACGCGGACCGATAAACTCATCTTT.

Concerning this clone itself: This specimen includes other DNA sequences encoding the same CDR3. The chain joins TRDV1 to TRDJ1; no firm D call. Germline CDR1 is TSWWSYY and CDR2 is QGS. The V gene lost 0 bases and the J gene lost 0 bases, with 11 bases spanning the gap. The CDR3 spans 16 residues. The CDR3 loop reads CALGELVRVYTDKLIF. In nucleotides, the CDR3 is TGTGCTCTTGGGGAACTCGTTCGTGTTTACACCGATAAACTCATCTTT.